These 28 T cell receptor beta chains were all obtained from the same sample, sequenced in a study of T cells in Graves' hyperthyroidism and ophthalmopathy. Regions amplified from RNA transcripts were the TCR beta CDR3 regions. The HTBI set primed first-round TCR CDR3 RT-PCR. TCRdb re-derived calls from the multiplex PCR reads in MiXCR, one entry per CDR3 protein. Of 500,000 to 600,000 distinct CDR3 sequences in the sample, about 45% were seen once. The specimen was peripheral blood or thyroid tissue (not recorded which). These receptors came from an adult woman with Graves' disease, either hyperthyroidism or ophthalmopathy (not recorded which).

This clonotype was seen a handful of times. The CDR3 reads CASTPAGAGAGNQPQHF. The CDR3 nucleotides read TGCGCCAGCACACCGGCCGGGGCGGGGGCCGGCAATCAGCCCCAGCATTTT. The chain links TRBV4-1 to TRBJ1-5; possibly TRBD1 for D (6 bases). CDR3 length equals 17 residues. Trimming stripped 7 bases from V and 2 bases from J, with 21 bases between. Germline CDR1 reads MGHRA; CDR2 reads YSYEKL.

This clonotype was detected many times. V and J are TRBV14 and TRBJ2-2; 9 nucleotides align to TRBD2. The trim removed 1 base at V and 7 bases at J, leaving 4 bases unmatched. The CDR3 contains 15 residues. Germline CDR1 is SGHDN and CDR2 is FVKESK. The CDR3, as DNA: TGTGCCAGCAGCCAAGGGACTAGCGACTACGGGGAGCTGTTTTTT. Its translation: CASSQGTSDYGELFF. The full variable domain, its missing parts supplied by reference TRBV14 and TRBJ2-2, is EAGVTQFPSHSVIEKGQTVTLRCDPISGHDNLYWYRRVMGKEIKFLLHFVKESKQDESGMPNNRFLAERTGGTYSTLKVQPAELEDSGVYFCASSQGTSDYGELFFGEGSRLTVL.

A few counts support this clonotype. The CDR3 coding sequence is TGTGCCACCTCGGTCGGGGTGGCGGGAGGCTACACCTTC. Translated, it gives CATSVGVAGGYTF. The rearrangement links TRBV15 to TRBJ1-2; no clear D gene. The V end lost 8 bases, the J end lost 8 bases, and 18 bases lay between the germline ends. Germline loops: CDR1 LNHNV, CDR2 YYDKDF (reference sequence). This CDR3 has 13 residues.

This clonotype was found many times. The chain is built from TRBV15 and TRBJ1-4; 7 nucleotides align to TRBD1. V shed 4 bases and J 7 bases; nucleotides not matched to a gene: 6. Germline V gene lookup returns CDR1 LNHNV and CDR2 YYDKDF (reference sequence). This CDR3 comprises 14 residues. The chain's CDR3 is CATSTRGQIEKLFF. The CDR3 nucleotides are TGTGCCACCAGCACCCGGGGACAGATTGAAAAACTGTTTTTT.

The chain is built from TRBV6-2 or TRBV6-3 and TRBJ1-2, with D maybe TRBD1 (5 bases). Germline V CDR1 and CDR2: MNHEY, SVGEGT. Deletions cut 0 bases from V and 7 bases from J, with 15 bases between. This CDR3 spans 15 amino acids. Here the CDR3 DNA reads TGTGCCAGCAGTTACTCACCACCCGGGGGTCGTGGCTACACCTTC. Translating gives CASSYSPPGGRGYTF.

The chain uses TRBV9 and TRBJ1-2; D uncertain. V was pared by 4 bases and J by 4 bases, with 14 bases between. This CDR3 is 14 amino acids long. CDR1 and CDR2 (germline): SGDLS, YYNGEE. Here the CDR3 reads CASSPKGTAYGYTF. The DNA of the CDR3 is TGTGCCAGCAGCCCGAAAGGCACCGCCTATGGCTACACCTTC.

The DNA for the CDR3 is TGCAGCGCTAGACCCGGGACAGGGCCCTACGAGCAGTACTTC. Amino acids: CSARPGTGPYEQYF. The rearrangement links TRBV29-1 to TRBJ2-7, with 9 positions matching TRBD1. The CDR3 is 14 amino acids. Germline CDR1 reads SQVTM; CDR2 reads ANQGSEA. V shed 7 bases, J shed 2 bases, and the junction held 9 bases outside the gene matches.

At least ten counts were recorded for this clonotype. The J gene is TRBJ2-2, the V gene TRBV5-1, with TRBD2 matching over 7 bases. V lost 4 bases and J lost 3; bases outside the gene matches: 3. The germline gives CDR1 SGHRS, CDR2 YFSETQ. The CDR3 consists of 14 residues. The CDR3 DNA sequence: TGCGCCAGCAGCGAGGGACTATACACCGGGGAGCTGTTTTTT. Its protein product is CASSEGLYTGELFF. Combining the CDR3 with reference TRBV5-1 and TRBJ2-2 gives the whole variable domain KAGVTQTPRYLIKTRGQQVTLSCSPISGHRSVSWYQQTPGQGLQFLFEYFSETQRNKGNFPGRFSGRQFSNSRSEMNVSTLELGDSALYLCASSEGLYTGELFFGEGSRLTVL.

This clonotype has only a few counts. V is TRBV30 and J is TRBJ2-7, with a possible D match to TRBD1 (5 bases). The CDR3 totals 13 residues. The germline CDR1 and CDR2 sequences are GTSNPN and SVGIG (reference sequence). Trimming cost V 7 bases and J 2 bases, with 15 bases left between them. In DNA form, the CDR3 reads TGTGCCTCAGAAACAGGAGCTACCTACGAGCAGTACTTC. Protein product: CASETGATYEQYF.

The chain recombines TRBV2 with TRBJ2-5; D may match TRBD1 or TRBD2 (5 bases each). The tail of the sequence fits TRBJ2-7 better, so the J call may be wrong. Germline V gene data show CDR1 as SNHLY and CDR2 as FYNNEI. There are 12 residues in the CDR3. The CDR3 reads CASSYVGGEQYF. In nucleotides, the CDR3 is TGTGCCAGCAGTTACGTTGGGGGCGAGCAGTACTTC.

V is TRBV5-1 and J is TRBJ2-5; maybe TRBD2 (7 bases). V dropped 6 bases and J dropped 7 bases, with 16 bases sitting between them. Germline V gives CDR1 SGHRS, CDR2 YFSETQ. This CDR3 is built from 13 residues. CDR3 coding DNA: TGCGCCAGCAAAGTAGGGGGGGTAGGGACCCAGTACTTC. Encoded protein: CASKVGGVGTQYF.

This clonotype was detected ten times or more. The CDR3 DNA reads TGTGCCAGCAGTACTAGAATTGGGGAGCAGTACTTC. The encoded protein is CASSTRIGEQYF. The V gene is TRBV7-2, the J gene TRBJ2-7, with D maybe TRBD2 (5 bases). CDR1 is SGHTA, CDR2 FQGNSA, per germline. Trimming took off 6 bases at V and 7 bases at J, with 13 bases between the two ends. The CDR3 contains 12 residues.

The V gene is TRBV7-3, the J gene TRBJ2-3; 9 bases match TRBD2. CDR1 and CDR2 (germline): SGHTA, FQGTGA. Losses at the gene ends were 8 bases for V and 5 bases for J; bases not matched to a gene: 14. CDR3 length equals 16 residues. The CDR3 nucleotides are TGTGCCAGCTCCCTAGGGTCGGGACTAGCAGTAGATACGCAGTATTTT. Its protein is CASSLGSGLAVDTQYF.

The chain joins TRBV7-9 to TRBJ1-6; D not resolved. CDR3 length: 15 residues. Germline V gives CDR1 SEHNR, CDR2 FQNEAQ (reference sequence). The V end lost 6 bases, the J end lost 10 bases, and 19 bases lay between the germline ends. In DNA form, the CDR3 reads TGTGCCAGCAGTCCTGACGACGGACTTGGATCACCCCTCCACTTT. Amino acid sequence: CASSPDDGLGSPLHF.

The sample holds many counts of this clonotype. The chain employs TRBV3-1 and TRBJ1-1; unclear D gene. Per germline, CDR1 LGHDT and CDR2 YNNKEL (reference sequence). The ends were cut back, 0 bases at V and 3 bases at J, with 2 bases in the middle. The CDR3 consists of 12 residues. CDR3 in amino acids: CASSQEYTEAFF. As DNA, the CDR3 is TGTGCCAGCAGCCAAGAGTACACTGAAGCTTTCTTT.

The chain is built from TRBV7-9 and TRBJ1-2; D ambiguous. The V gene lost 5 bases and the J gene lost 3 bases, with 13 bases spanning the gap. CDR1 is SEHNR and CDR2 is FQNEAQ in the germline V gene (reference sequence). This CDR3 is 14 amino acids long. In nucleotides, the CDR3 is TGTGCCAGCAGCGTTGTATCAGTCGACTATGGCTACACCTTC. Its translation is CASSVVSVDYGYTF.

Ten or more counts support this clonotype. The V and J genes are TRBV12-3 or TRBV12-4 and TRBJ1-2; tentative D call: TRBD1 (6 bases). The CDR3 sequence is 14 residues long. Trimming stripped 4 bases from V and 4 bases from J, with 13 bases between. DNA for the CDR3: TGTGCCAGCAGTTCCAGGGGCGTAGTCTATGGCTACACCTTC. Amino acid sequence: CASSSRGVVYGYTF.

This clonotype was recorded a few times. This chain connects TRBV2 to TRBJ2-7, with TRBD2 identical over 8 bases. The germline CDR1 and CDR2 sequences are SNHLY and FYNNEI. V lost 7 bases and J lost 3; bases outside the gene matches: 5. CDR3 length: 13 residues. CDR3 bases: TGTGCCAGCATGCGGGGGGCCCTCTACGAGCAGTACTTC. Its translation: CASMRGALYEQYF.

In this sample, this clonotype turned up many times. The V and J genes are TRBV25-1 and TRBJ1-5, with 7 bases that match TRBD1. V gave up 10 bases and J gave up 0 bases; unmatched junction bases: 6. This CDR3 contains 14 residues. Germline V gene data show CDR1 as MGHDK and CDR2 as SYGVNS. The CDR3: CAIKGQISNQPQHF. The CDR3 coding sequence is TGTGCCATCAAGGGACAGATTAGCAATCAGCCCCAGCATTTT.

The table lists this clonotype with many counts. The chain is built from TRBV7-4 and TRBJ1-5; tentatively, D is TRBD1 (5 bases). Between the trimmed V and J ends, which lost 5 bases and 5 bases, there was a span of 16 bases. The germline CDR1 and CDR2 sequences are SGHVT and SQSDAQ. The CDR3 extends over 15 amino acids. In nucleotides, the CDR3 is TGTGCCAGCAGCCCAGTTCGGGCAGGGCATCAGCCCCAGCATTTT. Translating it yields CASSPVRAGHQPQHF. The full variable domain, its missing parts supplied by reference TRBV7-4 and TRBJ1-5, is GAGVSQSPRYKVAKRGRDVALRCDSISGHVTLYWYRQTLGQGSEVLTYSQSDAQRDKSGRPSGRFSAERPERSVSTLKIQRTEQGDSAVYLCASSPVRAGHQPQHFGDGTRLSIL.

This chain uses TRBV28 with TRBJ2-7; TRBD1 aligns across 8 bases. This CDR3 spans 15 amino acids. Germline V CDR1 and CDR2: MDHEN, SYDVKM. V lost 3 bases to trimming and J lost 4 bases; unmatched junction nucleotides: 8. The CDR3 region has the DNA TGTGCCAGCAGTTTGACCCTGACAGGGGAATACGAGCAGTACTTC. Its protein product is CASSLTLTGEYEQYF.

Ten or more counts support this clonotype. The J gene is TRBJ1-5, the V gene TRBV7-8, with D perhaps matching TRBD1 (5 bases). V was shortened by 3 bases and J by 7 bases, with 7 bases between the two germline ends. This CDR3 is 12 amino acids long. The germline V gene has CDR1 SGHVS and CDR2 FQNEAQ. The CDR3 is CASSFWGQPQHF. CDR3 DNA: TGTGCCAGCAGCTTTTGGGGCCAGCCCCAGCATTTT.

This clonotype appeared a few times. Its ends do not fully match the called genes, so a read error is possible. The CDR3 loop is CASSVEGANTEAF. The CDR3 nucleotides read TGTGCCAGCAGCGTAGAGGGGGCGAACACTGAAGCTTTC. V and J are TRBV9 and TRBJ2-6, with 7 nucleotides matching TRBD1. Germline V gene data show CDR1 as SGDLS and CDR2 as YYNGEE. CDR3 length: 13 residues.

The gene calls are TRBV7-2 and TRBJ2-7, with D unclear. With 0 bases removed from V and 0 bases from J, the gap between germline ends came to 15 bases. The CDR3 runs 17 residues. Per the germline V gene, CDR1 is SGHTA and CDR2 is FQGNSA. The chain's CDR3 is CASSLAVSDPTSYEQYF. In nucleotides, the CDR3 is TGTGCCAGCAGCTTAGCGGTCTCGGACCCAACCTCCTACGAGCAGTACTTC.

This clonotype has a count of ten or more. This chain connects TRBV19 to TRBJ2-7; D possibly corresponds to TRBD2 (6 bases). Germline loops: CDR1 LNHDA, CDR2 SQIVND (reference sequence). The CDR3 loop spans 11 amino acids. The V end was cut by 6 bases, the J end by 7 bases, with 10 bases between. This CDR3 is CASREGGEQYF. CDR3 DNA: TGTGCCAGTAGGGAAGGAGGGGAGCAGTACTTC.

This clonotype was counted once. The chain carries TRBV6-4 and TRBJ1-1; D perhaps matches TRBD1 (5 bases). Germline assignment: CDR1 MRHNA and CDR2 SNTAGT. V gave up 9 bases and J gave up 6 bases, with 23 bases separating them. The CDR3 is 15 amino acids. CDR3 in amino acids: CASGDSTGGMAEAFF. The DNA of the CDR3 is TGTGCCAGTGGGGACTCGACGGGGGGTATGGCTGAAGCTTTCTTT.

The sample holds many counts of this clonotype. V and J are TRBV7-2 and TRBJ2-7, with 9 bases identical to TRBD2. This CDR3 region has 14 residues. V lost 5 bases to trimming and J lost 5 bases; unmatched junction nucleotides: 7. Germline V gene data show CDR1 as SGHTA and CDR2 as FQGNSA. CDR3 sequence reads: CASSPAGGLNEQYF. The DNA for the CDR3 is TGTGCCAGCAGCCCCGCGGGGGGGCTGAACGAGCAGTACTTC.

This clonotype was picked up many times. V and J are TRBV5-1 and TRBJ2-7; 9 bases map to TRBD1. The junction had 4 bases not matched to a gene; V was cut back by 0 bases and J by 3 bases. Looked up from germline, CDR1 is SGHRS and CDR2 is YFSETQ. This CDR3 spans 15 amino acids. The CDR3 sequence is CASSLDTGGSYEQYF. CDR3 coding DNA: TGCGCCAGCAGCTTGGATACAGGGGGCAGCTACGAGCAGTACTTC. The full variable domain, completed using reference TRBV5-1 and TRBJ2-7, is KAGVTQTPRYLIKTRGQQVTLSCSPISGHRSVSWYQQTPGQGLQFLFEYFSETQRNKGNFPGRFSGRQFSNSRSEMNVSTLELGDSALYLCASSLDTGGSYEQYFGPGTRLTVT.